This T cell receptor (beta chain) was documented in a study of technical replicates of blood from several donors. Produced via immunoSEQ multiplex PCR; TCRdb's table is partial and in-frame only. The repertoire consists of about 70,000 clones, with around 95% occurring once and the leading ten covering approximately 0.4%. Germline loops: CDR1 SGHAT, CDR2 FQDESV (reference sequence). This CDR3 is 17 amino acids long. Trimming removed 5 bases from V and 5 bases from J, with 23 bases in between. The TCR comes from a human donor in good health. Input material: T cells isolated from PBMCs. The rearrangement joins TRBV11-1 to TRBJ2-3; D perhaps matches TRBD1 (5 bases). The DNA for the CDR3 is TGTGCCAGCAGCGCTTTCCGGGCCATAGGGGTGGGAGATACGCAGTATTTT. Amino acids: CASSAFRAIGVGDTQYF.